Presented here are 14 T cell receptor beta chains from one specimen sequenced in a study of blood T cells in healthy people across ages (dated by TCRdb to between 2014 and 2017). To prepare the library, 5' RACE was applied. Sequencing was carried out with an Illumina HiSeq 2500. The second PCR ran for roughly 7 to 12 cycles and used a J-beta primer mix along with a sample-barcoded 5' primer. Using fastp at Q25 and MiXCR, TCRdb reprocessed the public reads and kept productive beta chains. Each entry is one CDR3 protein sequence, shown with its most common DNA and genes. Here the sample has nearly 800,000 distinct CDR3 sequences; around 50% occur a single time. The ten largest clones capture around 25% of the sample. Sequencing was performed on blood. These receptor sequences come from a man aged 35 to 55 in good health.

The chain combines TRBV11-1 with TRBJ2-1, with a tentative D call TRBD2 (5 bases). V was clipped by 5 bases and J by 5 bases, with 16 bases between them. Germline CDR1 is SGHAT and CDR2 is FQDESV (reference sequence). The CDR3 spans 15 residues. CDR3 sequence reads: CASSPQDLLHNEQFF. The CDR3 nucleotides read TGTGCCAGCAGCCCTCAGGACTTACTCCACAATGAGCAGTTCTTC.

The chain joins TRBV27 to TRBJ2-5, with a possible D match to TRBD1 (5 bases). Germline CDR1 and CDR2: MNHEY and SMNVEV (reference sequence). The CDR3 is made up of 14 amino acids. Trimming cost V 5 bases and J 2 bases, with 12 bases left between them. This CDR3 is CASSPTDQQETQYF. CDR3 DNA: TGTGCCAGCAGTCCGACAGACCAACAAGAGACCCAGTACTTC.

The chain's CDR3 is CSVFSGGVSYNEQYF. Here the CDR3 DNA reads TGCAGTGTCTTCAGTGGGGGCGTCTCCTACAATGAGCAGTACTTC. V and J are TRBV20-1 and TRBJ2-1; possibly TRBD1 for D (6 bases). The J call is uncertain, as TRBJ2-7 better fits the DNA end. In germline, CDR1 is DFQATT, CDR2 SNEGSKA (reference sequence). This CDR3 is 15 amino acids long.

Concerning this clonotype itself: A much bigger clone sits one base away, suggesting this may be a read error. The chain recombines TRBV9 with TRBJ2-6, with 9 positions matching TRBD1. Germline CDR1 is SGDLS and CDR2 is YYNGEE. This CDR3 spans 17 amino acids. CDR3 residues: CASSNLGQGGGANVPTF. The CDR3 DNA reads TGTGCCAGCAGCAACCTGGGACAGGGCGGCGGGGCCAACGTCCCGACTTTC.

This rearrangement joins TRBV20-1 to TRBJ2-7; 10 nucleotides match TRBD2. Trimming took 6 bases from V and 7 from J; bases not matched to a gene: 15. CDR1 is DFQATT and CDR2 is SNEGSKA in the germline V gene (reference sequence). CDR3 length: 15 amino acids. The CDR3 is CSAHPSPAGGREQYF. The DNA for the CDR3 is TGCAGTGCCCACCCGTCTCCAGCGGGAGGGAGGGAGCAGTACTTC.

The V and J genes are TRBV7-2 and TRBJ2-3, with a weak D call TRBD2 (5 bases). The length of the CDR3 is 16 residues. Germline V gives CDR1 SGHTA, CDR2 FQGNSA. The V gene lost 4 bases and the J gene lost 2 bases, with 16 bases spanning the gap. The CDR3 loop reads CASSSSPRADTDTQYF. CDR3 sequence (DNA): TGTGCCAGCAGCTCCTCCCCTCGAGCGGACACAGATACGCAGTATTTT.

The chain carries TRBV10-2 and TRBJ2-5; 8 bases are shared with TRBD1. The CDR3 extends over 16 amino acids. V shed 2 bases, J shed 5 bases, and the junction held 10 bases outside the gene matches. CDR1 is WSHSY and CDR2 is SAAADI in the germline V gene. Here the CDR3 reads CASSENQGAVRETQYF. In nucleotides, the CDR3 is TGCGCCAGCAGTGAGAACCAGGGGGCGGTCCGGGAGACCCAGTACTTC.

With respect to this clonotype: At one end the junction does not follow the germline gene, possibly because of a read error. The rearrangement uses TRBV7-7 and TRBJ2-7; 10 bases are shared with TRBD2. The J call is in doubt because the DNA end fits TRBJ2-5 better. Germline-derived CDR1 and CDR2 are SSHAT and FNYEAQ (reference sequence). This CDR3 contains 13 residues. CDR3 sequence: CASSGLAAGTQYF. For the CDR3, the DNA is TGTGCTAGCAGTGGACTAGCGGCTGGGACCCAGTACTTC.

This chain uses TRBV20-1 with TRBJ2-2; the D gene is possibly TRBD1 (6 bases). This CDR3 has 15 amino acids. Trimming took off 4 bases at V and 4 bases at J, with 16 bases between the two ends. Germline V gene sequence: CDR1 DFQATT, CDR2 SNEGSKA (reference sequence). In DNA form, the CDR3 reads TGCAGTGCTACTGACCGATTAGGGGGCACCGGGGAGCTGTTTTTT. Translated, it gives CSATDRLGGTGELFF.

The chain joins TRBV3-1 to TRBJ2-7; 14 nucleotides match TRBD2. Per germline, CDR1 LGHDT and CDR2 YNNKEL (reference sequence). The CDR3 runs 18 residues. V shed 0 bases and J 2 bases; nucleotides not matched to a gene: 6. Here the CDR3 DNA reads TGTGCCAGCAGCCAAGATATCCGACTAGCGGGGGGGACCTACGAGCAGTACTTC. This sequence encodes CASSQDIRLAGGTYEQYF.

This chain connects TRBV12-3 or TRBV12-4 to TRBJ1-1; D not resolved. The CDR3 length is 12 residues. Trimming cost V 8 bases and J 8 bases, with 15 bases left between them. In DNA form, the CDR3 reads TGTGCCAGCTTCCCTACCGTGGGGGAAGCTTTCTTT. Protein sequence: CASFPTVGEAFF.

V is TRBV9 and J is TRBJ2-3; TRBD2 might be the D (6 bases). The CDR3 covers 15 residues. V gave up 4 bases and J gave up 4 bases, with 16 bases separating them. Germline CDR1 reads SGDLS; CDR2 reads YYNGEE. CDR3 nucleotide sequence: TGTGCCAGCAGCATGCGGACTACCAGTTCAGATACGCAGTATTTT. This encodes CASSMRTTSSDTQYF.

This chain links TRBV27 with TRBJ2-7; D not certain. The CDR3 contains 14 residues. Per the germline V gene, CDR1 is MNHEY and CDR2 is SMNVEV (reference sequence). Trimming cost V 5 bases and J 3 bases, with 14 bases left between them. The CDR3 here is CASSPKATVYEQYF. The CDR3 nucleotides read TGTGCCAGCAGTCCAAAGGCCACGGTCTACGAGCAGTACTTC.

V is TRBV6-1 and J is TRBJ2-2; the D call may be TRBD1 or TRBD2 (5 bases each). CDR1 is MNHNS, CDR2 SASEGT, per germline. V was cut by 4 bases and J by 4 bases, with 16 bases left in between. The CDR3 extends over 16 amino acids. CDR3 DNA sequence: TGTGCCAGCAGTGCCATGCCCAGTGGGGGCACCGGGGAGCTGTTTTTT. This codes for CASSAMPSGGTGELFF.